Listed below are T cell receptor beta chains from one sample, sequenced in a study of OX40 agonist ivuxolimab in advanced cancers. Produced via immunoSEQ multiplex PCR; TCRdb's table is partial and in-frame only. The sample has almost 70,000 clones; about three quarters are singletons. The specimen was CD4+ or CD8+ T cells sorted from blood, collected in a trial of the OX40 agonist ivuxolimab. The receptors shown here come from an adult with an advanced solid tumor such as melanoma, head and neck, liver or kidney cancer. CDR3s include the opening cysteine and the closing phenylalanine or tryptophan. Each record gives: J gene, V gene, clone size, D gene, CDR3 DNA, CDR3 protein. A D gene is named only where the DNA matches it firmly. Only some rows state a clone size, as once, few, many or a class for expanded clones.

TRBJ2-1	TRBV5-1	NA	NA	TGCGCCAGCGCCAACCGGGCGTACAATGAGCAGTTCTTC	CASANRAYNEQFF
TRBJ1-2	TRBV5-4	NA	NA	TGTGCCAGCAGAACGACAGGCGGGAACTATGGCTACACCTTC	CASRTTGGNYGYTF
TRBJ2-1	TRBV19	NA	NA	TGTGCCAGTACCCTTAGTATAGAGGGTGGCGAGCGGAGCGACTACAATGAGCAGTTCTTC	CASTLSIEGGERSDYNEQFF
TRBJ1-2	TRBV28	NA	NA	TGTGCCAGCAGTTTAATGGGGATGGCCTATGGCTACACCTTC	CASSLMGMAYGYTF
TRBJ1-2	TRBV5-1	NA	NA	TGCGCCAGCAGCTTGAGGGACCCCTCTCAAGGGGGCTACACCTTC	CASSLRDPSQGGYTF
TRBJ2-3	TRBV9	NA	TRBD2	TGTGCCAGCAGCGTACAAGCGGGGGGGAACACAGATACGCAGTATTTT	CASSVQAGGNTDTQYF
TRBJ1-6	TRBV10-2	NA	NA	TGCGCCAGCAGGGAAACCGTCGGGGATTCACCCCTCCACTTT	CASRETVGDSPLHF
TRBJ2-2	TRBV5-1	NA	NA	TGCGCCAGCAGCCCCGGGACCGGCACCGGGGAGCTGTTTTTT	CASSPGTGTGELFF
TRBJ1-3	TRBV7-2	few	NA	TGTGCCAGCAGCACAAACTCTGGAAACACCATATATTTT	CASSTNSGNTIYF
TRBJ2-7	TRBV5-6	few	NA	TGTGCCAGCAGCTTGGCGAGGCGGCACGAGCAGTACTTC	CASSLARRHEQYF
TRBJ2-7	TRBV30	NA	TRBD1	TGTGCCTGGAGTGCCCGGGACAGGTGGGGCGAGCAGTACTTC	CAWSARDRWGEQYF
TRBJ1-2	TRBV5-1	NA	NA	TGCGCCAGCAGCGCGGTCGGAAAAATGGGCTACACCTTC	CASSAVGKMGYTF
TRBJ2-5	TRBV18	NA	TRBD2	TGTGCCAGCTCACCATCAGAAGCGGGGCAAGAGACCCAGTACTTC	CASSPSEAGQETQYF
TRBJ2-2	TRBV12-5	NA	TRBD1	TGTGCTAGTGGTTTGGTACGGGACAGCCCTATTCGCACCGGGGAGCTGTTTTTT	CASGLVRDSPIRTGELFF
TRBJ2-7	TRBV5-6	NA	NA	TGTGCCAGCAGCTTTGGGCCGGGGTACGAGCAGTACTTC	CASSFGPGYEQYF
TRBJ2-1	TRBV29-1	NA	TRBD2	TGCAGCGTTGAAGAGGGACTAGCGGGGGGCCCATATGACTACAATGAGCAGTTCTTC	CSVEEGLAGGPYDYNEQFF
TRBJ1-2	TRBV30	few	NA	TGTGCCTGGAGTGTAAGGAGGGGACCTGGGAGGGGCTACACCTTC	CAWSVRRGPGRGYTF
TRBJ2-6	TRBV5-1	few	TRBD1	TGCGCCAGCAGCCCGGGACAGGAGGCTGGGGCCAACGTCCTGACTTTC	CASSPGQEAGANVLTF
TRBJ1-6	TRBV5-1	NA	NA	TGCGCCAGCAGTTCTGGGGCTTTCGACGGGGCATATTCACCCCTCCACTTT	CASSSGAFDGAYSPLHF
TRBJ2-3	TRBV12-2	NA	NA	TGTGCAAGTCGCTTATTCCTAGCGGGAGGGTTAGCGGGCACAGATACGCAGTATTTT	CASRLFLAGGLAGTDTQYF
TRBJ2-5	TRBV5-5	NA	NA	TGTGCCAGCAGCGGTCCGGGACCCCACGGAGAGACCCAGTACTTC	CASSGPGPHGETQYF
TRBJ2-1	TRBV27	NA	NA	TGTGCCAGCAGTCCGCTTGCCTTCTCCTACAATGAGCAGTTCTTC	CASSPLAFSYNEQFF
TRBJ2-1	TRBV15	once	NA	TGTGCCACCAGCAGAGATAGGCAGGGAGTGGGAGAGCAGTTCTTC	CATSRDRQGVGEQFF
TRBJ1-1	TRBV7-8	once	NA	TGTGCCAGCAGCAGATGGGACGGGGCAAACACTGAAGCTTTCTTT	CASSRWDGANTEAFF
TRBJ2-1	TRBV14	NA	NA	TGTGCCAGCAGCCAATCCCCGGGGCCCGTGGGGTTCTACAATGAGCAGTTCTTC	CASSQSPGPVGFYNEQFF
TRBJ2-1	TRBV5-6	NA	NA	TGTGCCAGCAGCGTGGACACGACAGGCTACAATGAGCAGTTCTTC	CASSVDTTGYNEQFF